The present T cell receptor (beta chain) was sequenced within a study of cytomegalovirus exposure and HLA in healthy donors. Researchers ran the PCR with 60 Vbeta and 13 Jbeta primers. Libraries were prepared by immunoSEQ multiplex PCR; TCRdb keeps only in-frame clonotypes and omits some of them. Among 150,000 to 200,000 clones, 65% to 80% were seen once, and the ten largest hold approximately 0.69%. Study-level points and caveats: Later work showed greater clonal expansion in HLA-associated TCR beta chains than in equally common others. HLA restriction was apparent for most CMV-associated TCR beta chains in a later analysis.

J gave up 2 bases and V 5 bases, and 6 bases lay outside the gene matches. CDR1 is LNHDA and CDR2 is SQIVND in the germline V gene (reference sequence). The length of the CDR3 is 17 residues. Comments on this clone: The antigen remains undetermined.

Sequenced sample: PBMCs. This rearrangement joins TRBV19 to TRBJ1-4; 12 bases line up with TRBD1. The TCR sequence derives from a woman aged 40 to 50 in good health and CMV-seronegative. CDR3 coding DNA: TGTGCCAGTAGTTTTCGGGACAGGGGGCTTACTAATGAAAAACTGTTTTTT. Translation: CASSFRDRGLTNEKLFF.